This passage covers 2 T cell receptor beta chains from one sample sequenced in a study of T-cell memory formation after mild COVID-19. TCRdb reprocessed the 5' RACE reads via MiXCR and lists one record per CDR3 protein. Altogether roughly 300,000 distinct CDR3 sequences are present, around 15% being singletons, with the ten largest covering about 24%. The sequencing input was PBMCs or a T cell subset sorted from them (not recorded which). The source is a young man who had mild COVID-19 (a few samples of this study predate the infection). Cell type and time point are not known.

This clonotype was seen at least ten times. The chain links TRBV7-9 to TRBJ2-7; no definite D call. V was shortened by 7 bases and J by 0 bases, with 16 bases between the two germline ends. CDR3 length: 15 residues. Germline V lookup: CDR1 SEHNR, CDR2 FQNEAQ (reference sequence). CDR3 in DNA: TGTGCCAGCACAGGATCTATATTTTCCTCCTACGAGCAGTACTTC. Its protein is CASTGSIFSSYEQYF. Using reference TRBV7-9 and TRBJ2-7 for the parts outside the CDR3, the full variable domain is DTGVSQNPRHKITKRGQNVTFRCDPISEHNRLYWYRQTLGQGPEFLTYFQNEAQLEKSRLLSDRFSAERPKGSFSTLEIQRTEQGDSAMYLCASTGSIFSSYEQYFGPGTRLTVT.

This clonotype has a handful of counts. The CDR3 sequence: CASSFRSGEQYF. In nucleotides, the CDR3 is TGTGCCAGCAGCTTTCGCTCCGGCGAGCAGTACTTC. V and J are TRBV7-8 and TRBJ2-7, with D unclear. This CDR3 has 12 amino acids. V lost 3 bases and J 6 bases, leaving 9 bases between the germline ends. Germline CDR1 and CDR2: SGHVS and FQNEAQ.